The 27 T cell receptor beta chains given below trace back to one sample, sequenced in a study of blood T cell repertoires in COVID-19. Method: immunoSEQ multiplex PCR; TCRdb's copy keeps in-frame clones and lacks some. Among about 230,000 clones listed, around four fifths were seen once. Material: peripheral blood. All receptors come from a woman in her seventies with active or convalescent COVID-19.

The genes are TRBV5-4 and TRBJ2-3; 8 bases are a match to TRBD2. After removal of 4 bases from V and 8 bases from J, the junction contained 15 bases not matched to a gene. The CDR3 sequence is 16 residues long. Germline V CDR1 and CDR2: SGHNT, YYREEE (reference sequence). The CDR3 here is CASSPTGGPGRGTQYF. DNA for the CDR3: TGTGCCAGCAGCCCAACGGGGGGGCCGGGCAGGGGTACGCAGTATTTT.

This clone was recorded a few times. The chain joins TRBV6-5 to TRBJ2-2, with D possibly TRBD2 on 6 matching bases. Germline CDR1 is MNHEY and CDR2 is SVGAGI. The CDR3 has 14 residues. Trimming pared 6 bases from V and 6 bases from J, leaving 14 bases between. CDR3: CASSPRRDPGELFF. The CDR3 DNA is TGTGCCAGCAGCCCCCGGCGGGACCCCGGGGAGCTGTTTTTT.

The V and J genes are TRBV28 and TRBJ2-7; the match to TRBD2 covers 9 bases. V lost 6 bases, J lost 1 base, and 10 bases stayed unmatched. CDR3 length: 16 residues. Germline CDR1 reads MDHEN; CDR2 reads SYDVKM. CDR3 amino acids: CASRAAGGTVSYEQYF. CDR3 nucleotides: TGTGCCAGCAGGGCTGCGGGAGGGACAGTTTCCTACGAGCAGTACTTC.

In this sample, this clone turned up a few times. CDR3 DNA: TGTGCCAGCAGCCTCCTCCAGGGGCATGAAGGTGAAGCTTTCTTT. Translating it yields CASSLLQGHEGEAFF. This chain links TRBV7-9 with TRBJ1-1, with TRBD1 as a possible D gene (6 bases). Per germline, CDR1 SEHNR and CDR2 FQNEAQ (reference sequence). CDR3 length equals 15 residues. Trimming removed 5 bases from V and 7 bases from J, with 20 bases in between.

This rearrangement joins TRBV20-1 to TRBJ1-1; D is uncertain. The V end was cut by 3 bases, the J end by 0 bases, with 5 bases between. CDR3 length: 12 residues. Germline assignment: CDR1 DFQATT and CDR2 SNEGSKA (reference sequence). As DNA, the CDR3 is TGCAGTGCTAGTTTAGTGAACACTGAAGCTTTCTTT. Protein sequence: CSASLVNTEAFF.

CDR3 in amino acids: CASSLDEETPLHF. The CDR3 bases are TGTGCCAGCAGCTTGGATGAGGAAACACCCCTCCACTTT. The chain is built from TRBV5-5 and TRBJ1-6; D is unclear. The CDR3 sequence is 13 residues long. From germline, CDR1 is SGHKS and CDR2 YYEKEE (reference sequence). Trimming removed 0 bases from V and 11 bases from J, with 9 bases in between. Full variable domain (rest looked up from reference TRBV5-5 and TRBJ1-6): DAGVTQSPTHLIKTRGQQVTLRCSPISGHKSVSWYQQVLGQGPQFIFQYYEKEERGRGNFPDRFSARQFPNYSSELNVNALLLGDSALYLCASSLDEETPLHFGNGTRLTVT.

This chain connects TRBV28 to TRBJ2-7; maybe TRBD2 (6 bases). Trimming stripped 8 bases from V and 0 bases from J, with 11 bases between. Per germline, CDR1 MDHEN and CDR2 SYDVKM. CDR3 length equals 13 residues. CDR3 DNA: TGTGCCAGCGTAGCGGTTAGCTCCTACGAGCAGTACTTC. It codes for CASVAVSSYEQYF.

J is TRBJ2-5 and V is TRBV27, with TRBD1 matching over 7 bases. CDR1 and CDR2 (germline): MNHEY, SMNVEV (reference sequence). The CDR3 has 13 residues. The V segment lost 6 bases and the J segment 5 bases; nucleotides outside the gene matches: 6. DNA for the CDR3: TGTGCCAGCAGGATGACAGGGTCGGAGACCCAGTACTTC. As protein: CASRMTGSETQYF.

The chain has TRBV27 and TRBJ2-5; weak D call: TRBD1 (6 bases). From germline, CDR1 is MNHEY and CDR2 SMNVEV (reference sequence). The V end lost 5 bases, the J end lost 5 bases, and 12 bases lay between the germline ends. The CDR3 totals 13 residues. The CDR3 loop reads CASSARGWETQYF. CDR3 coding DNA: TGTGCCAGCAGTGCCAGGGGATGGGAGACCCAGTACTTC.

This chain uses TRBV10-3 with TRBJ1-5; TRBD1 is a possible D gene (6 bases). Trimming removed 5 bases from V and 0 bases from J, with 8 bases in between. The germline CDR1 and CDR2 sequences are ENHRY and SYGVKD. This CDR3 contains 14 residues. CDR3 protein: CAISRTDSNQPQHF. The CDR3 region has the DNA TGTGCCATCAGTAGGACAGATAGCAATCAGCCCCAGCATTTT.

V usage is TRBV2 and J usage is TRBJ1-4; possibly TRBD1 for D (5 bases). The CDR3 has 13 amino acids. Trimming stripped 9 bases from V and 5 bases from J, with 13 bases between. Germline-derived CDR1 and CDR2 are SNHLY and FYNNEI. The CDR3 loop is CASSAGRNEKLFF. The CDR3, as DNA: TGTGCCAGTTCCGCAGGGCGGAATGAAAAACTGTTTTTT.

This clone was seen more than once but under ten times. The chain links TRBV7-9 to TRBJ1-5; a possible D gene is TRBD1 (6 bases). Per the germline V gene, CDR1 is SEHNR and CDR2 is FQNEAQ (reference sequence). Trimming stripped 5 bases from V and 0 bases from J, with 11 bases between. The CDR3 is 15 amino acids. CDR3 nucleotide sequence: TGTGCCAGCAGCCCTCAAGGGGGTAGCAATCAGCCCCAGCATTTT. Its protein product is CASSPQGGSNQPQHF.

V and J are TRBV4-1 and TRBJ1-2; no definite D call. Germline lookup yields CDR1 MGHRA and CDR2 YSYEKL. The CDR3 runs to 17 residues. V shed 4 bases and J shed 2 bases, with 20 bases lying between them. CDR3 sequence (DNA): TGCGCCAGCAGCCTAGGTCGTCTCGGGATGAGGAACTATGGCTACACCTTC. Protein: CASSLGRLGMRNYGYTF.

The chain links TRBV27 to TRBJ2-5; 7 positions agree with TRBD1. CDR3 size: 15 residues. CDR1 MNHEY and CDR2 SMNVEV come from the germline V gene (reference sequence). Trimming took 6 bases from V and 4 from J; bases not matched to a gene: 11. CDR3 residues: CASSAGTGVRETQYF. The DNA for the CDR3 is TGTGCCAGCAGCGCCGGTACAGGGGTTCGAGAGACCCAGTACTTC.

The CDR3 sequence is CASSSNSGQPYNQPQHF. The CDR3 DNA reads TGTGCCAGCAGCTCAAACAGCGGACAGCCCTACAATCAGCCCCAGCATTTT. The gene calls are TRBV7-9 and TRBJ1-5; D is perhaps TRBD1 (6 bases). Trimming stripped 4 bases from V and 3 bases from J, with 19 bases between. The CDR3 is made up of 17 amino acids. Germline values: CDR1 SEHNR, CDR2 FQNEAQ (reference sequence).

CDR3 bases: TGTGCCAGCTCCCAAGACTCTCCCTCGGTGGGTCAGCCCCAGCATTTT. It yields the protein CASSQDSPSVGQPQHF. This chain uses TRBV18 with TRBJ1-5; D remains ambiguous. Between the trimmed V and J ends, which lost 6 bases and 6 bases, there was a span of 21 bases. Germline V gene data show CDR1 as KGHSH and CDR2 as LQKENI. The CDR3 loop spans 16 amino acids.

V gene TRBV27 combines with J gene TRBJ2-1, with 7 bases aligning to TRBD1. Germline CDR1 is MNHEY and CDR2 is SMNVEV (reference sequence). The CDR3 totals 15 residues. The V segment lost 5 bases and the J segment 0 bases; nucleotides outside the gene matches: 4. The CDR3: CASSPGTVSYNEQFF. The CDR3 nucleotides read TGTGCCAGCAGTCCCGGGACAGTCTCCTACAATGAGCAGTTCTTC.

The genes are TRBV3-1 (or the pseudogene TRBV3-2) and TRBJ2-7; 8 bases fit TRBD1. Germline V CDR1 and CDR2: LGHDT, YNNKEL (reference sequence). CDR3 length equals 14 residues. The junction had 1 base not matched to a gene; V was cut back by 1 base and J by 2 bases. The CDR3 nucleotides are TGTGCCAGCAGCCAAGGACAGGGGACCTACGAGCAGTACTTC. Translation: CASSQGQGTYEQYF.

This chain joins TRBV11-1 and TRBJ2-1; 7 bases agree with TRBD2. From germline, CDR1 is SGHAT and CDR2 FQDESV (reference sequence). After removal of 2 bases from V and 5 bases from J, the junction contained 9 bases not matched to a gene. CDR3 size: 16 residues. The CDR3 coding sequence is TGTGCCAGCAGCTTATGGGTGGGGGGGAGCGACAATGAGCAGTTCTTC. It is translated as CASSLWVGGSDNEQFF.

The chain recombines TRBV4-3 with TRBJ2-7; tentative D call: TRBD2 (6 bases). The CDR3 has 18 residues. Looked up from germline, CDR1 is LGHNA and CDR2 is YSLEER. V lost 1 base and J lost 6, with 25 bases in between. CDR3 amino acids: CASSQGALGEDLTAEQYF. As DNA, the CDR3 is TGCGCCAGCAGCCAAGGAGCGTTGGGGGAGGATTTGACGGCCGAGCAGTACTTC.

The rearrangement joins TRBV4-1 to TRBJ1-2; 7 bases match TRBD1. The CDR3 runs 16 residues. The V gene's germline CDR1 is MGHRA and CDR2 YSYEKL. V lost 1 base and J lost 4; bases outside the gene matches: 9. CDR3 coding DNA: TGCGCCAGCAGCCAAGGACCGGGACAGAGAAGCTATGGCTACACCTTC. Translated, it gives CASSQGPGQRSYGYTF.

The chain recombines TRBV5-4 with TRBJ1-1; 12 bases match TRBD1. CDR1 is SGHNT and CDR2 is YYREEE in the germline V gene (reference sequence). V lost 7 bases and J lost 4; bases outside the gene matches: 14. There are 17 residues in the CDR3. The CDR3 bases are TGTGCCAGCCACTCTGGGGGGACAGGGGGCCCCAGCACTGAAGCTTTCTTT. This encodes CASHSGGTGGPSTEAFF.

In nucleotides, the CDR3 is TGTGCCAGCAGGTTGACCCGGGGGGCCGCAGATACGCAGTATTTT. Amino acid sequence: CASRLTRGAADTQYF. This chain connects TRBV27 to TRBJ2-3, with TRBD2 as a possible D gene (7 bases). The CDR3 runs 15 residues. V was shortened by 6 bases and J by 4 bases, with 17 bases between the two germline ends. Per the germline V gene, CDR1 is MNHEY and CDR2 is SMNVEV (reference sequence).

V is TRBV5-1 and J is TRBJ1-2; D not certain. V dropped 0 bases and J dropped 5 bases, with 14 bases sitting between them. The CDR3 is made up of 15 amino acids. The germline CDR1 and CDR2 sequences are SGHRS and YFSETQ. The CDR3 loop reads CASSLGAGVRYGYTF. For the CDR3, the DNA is TGCGCCAGCAGCTTGGGGGCGGGAGTTCGGTATGGCTACACCTTC.

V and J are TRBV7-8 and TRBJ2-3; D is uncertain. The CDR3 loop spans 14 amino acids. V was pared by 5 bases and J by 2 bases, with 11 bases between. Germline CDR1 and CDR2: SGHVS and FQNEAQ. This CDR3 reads CASSRQTYTDTQYF. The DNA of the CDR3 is TGTGCCAGCAGCCGACAAACTTACACAGATACGCAGTATTTT.

The CDR3 loop is CASAVPGGDTQYF. DNA of the CDR3: TGTGCCAGCGCGGTCCCCGGAGGAGATACGCAGTATTTT. V and J are TRBV28 and TRBJ2-3; D is perhaps TRBD2 (5 bases). The V end was cut by 8 bases, the J end by 5 bases, with 14 bases between. Germline V lookup: CDR1 MDHEN, CDR2 SYDVKM. The CDR3 is 13 residues long. Drawing the rest from reference TRBV28 and TRBJ2-3, the complete variable domain is DVKVTQSSRYLVKRTGEKVFLECVQDMDHENMFWYRQDPGLGLRLIYFSYDVKMKEKGDIPEGYSVSREKKERFSLILESASTNQTSMYLCASAVPGGDTQYFGPGTRLTVL.

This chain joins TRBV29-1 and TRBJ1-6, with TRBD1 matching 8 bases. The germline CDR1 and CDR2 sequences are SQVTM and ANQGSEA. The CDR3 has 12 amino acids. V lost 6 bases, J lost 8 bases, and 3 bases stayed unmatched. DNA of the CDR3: TGCAGCGTCGGACAGGGTGATTCACCCCTCCACTTT. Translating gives CSVGQGDSPLHF.